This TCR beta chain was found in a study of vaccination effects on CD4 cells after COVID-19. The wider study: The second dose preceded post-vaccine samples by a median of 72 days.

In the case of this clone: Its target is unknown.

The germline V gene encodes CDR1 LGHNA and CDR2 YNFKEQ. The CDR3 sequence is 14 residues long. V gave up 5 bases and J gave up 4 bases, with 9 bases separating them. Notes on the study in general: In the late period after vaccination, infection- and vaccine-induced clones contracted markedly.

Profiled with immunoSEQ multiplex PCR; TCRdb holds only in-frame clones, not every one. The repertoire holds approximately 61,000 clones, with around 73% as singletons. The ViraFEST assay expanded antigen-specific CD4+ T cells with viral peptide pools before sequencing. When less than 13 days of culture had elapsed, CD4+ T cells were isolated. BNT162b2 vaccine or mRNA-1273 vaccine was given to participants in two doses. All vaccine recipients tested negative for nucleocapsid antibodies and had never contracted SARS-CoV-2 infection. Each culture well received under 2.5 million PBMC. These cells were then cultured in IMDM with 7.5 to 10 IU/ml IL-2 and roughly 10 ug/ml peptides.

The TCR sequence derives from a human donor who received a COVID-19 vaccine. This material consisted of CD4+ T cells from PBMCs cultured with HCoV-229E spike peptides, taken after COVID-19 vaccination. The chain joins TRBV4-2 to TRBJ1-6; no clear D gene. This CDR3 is CASSTTVYNSPLHF. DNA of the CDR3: TGTGCCAGCAGCACTACAGTGTATAATTCACCCCTCCACTTT.